This record concerns one T cell receptor (beta chain) sequence. The antigen is unknown. Both iRepertoire HTBI primers and Arm-PCR of CDR3 regions were used to build the TCR beta libraries. TCRdb reanalysed the multiplex PCR reads using MiXCR and keeps one entry per CDR3 protein. This table has roughly 500,000 distinct CDR3 sequences, around 20% appearing once. Time point described: persistent/refractory GD, antithyroid drugs over 5 years with positive TRAb. From PBMCs, RNA was extracted and then used to make the TCR library. The data stem from a study of regulatory T cells in long-lasting Graves disease. Study-wide background: Graves' disease counted as persistent after over 5 years of antithyroid drugs with positive TSH receptor antibodies.

General observations from the study: TRBV28 was favored in persistent disease, as were TRBJ1-2 and TRBJ2-5. Since the sample size was small, accuracy may have been reduced.

Germline V gene lookup returns CDR1 SGHTA and CDR2 FQGTGA. V was clipped by 5 bases and J by 3 bases, with 10 bases between them. The CDR3 sequence is 13 residues long. The clonotype originates from a female donor with Graves disease. The V call is TRBV7-3, the J call TRBJ1-1; the D gene is possibly TRBD1 (6 bases). The sequencing here drew on peripheral blood mononuclear cells (PBMCs), taken when the disease was refractory, from a patient treated with antithyroid drugs. CDR3 coding DNA: TGTGCCAGCAGCGAAACAGGGTACACTGAAGCTTTCTTT. Residues: CASSETGYTEAFF.